This T cell receptor (beta chain) derives from a study of T cell clonality in common variable immunodeficiency (dated by TCRdb to between 2014 and 2017). Study-level results and caveats: CVID TCRbeta sequences were reported to have fewer deletions and N-nucleotide insertions and to lack highly modified clones with 13 or more V deletions. According to the authors, figuring out what caused the increased clonality in CVID would require sequencing the repertoires of T cell subpopulations. Correlations of repertoire features with clinical complications were constrained by heterogeneity among patients within the CVID cohort. Even though DNA input was equal, the average per sample came to 82,000 or so unique sequences for controls compared with about 30,000 for CVID samples. CVID subjects shared fewer TCRbeta clones with each other than healthy controls did (p < 0.0001). Increased TCRbeta clonality was found in CVID subjects compared with healthy controls (t-test p = 0.018), with the increase being most characteristic of about a third of subjects.

After removal of 4 bases from V and 7 bases from J, the junction retains 9 bases not matched to a gene. Including cysteine and phenylalanine, the CDR3 has 15 amino acids. The DNA has 36 bases, all within the CDR3, and is read from base 1. Per the germline V gene, MNHNS is the CDR1 and SASEGT is the CDR2. For sequencing, equivalent amounts of genomic DNA were input from CVID and control samples. For every sample, a 60 bp segment covering the rearranged TCRbeta CDR3 region was amplified and then sequenced. The immunoSEQ assay, a bias-corrected multiplex PCR combined with high-throughput sequencing, was used to amplify TCRbeta. Per the original workflow: Every unique nucleotide sequence counted as a clone and was annotated with V, D and J genes, copy number and frequency. Sequences were labeled productive if in frame, and non-productive if out of frame or containing stop codons. As previously described, Shannon's entropy was used to calculate clonality. Mean CDR3 Kyte-Doolittle hydropathy was derived from the predicted amino acid sequences of productive clones. Scaled V gene usage was hierarchically clustered using Manhattan distance and complete linkage with the R hclust function. To assess clone sharing by CDR3 amino acid sequence, 12 repertoires per group were resampled over 100 rounds. The repertoires were screened for around 70 published EBV-specific TCRbeta sequences and approximately 240 published CMV-specific TCRbeta sequences. A couple of CVID samples that yielded fewer than 10,000 sequences were excluded from the analysis, so around 38 CVID repertoires were retained. Drawn from immuneACCESS, this table holds only the in-frame rearrangements with V and J called that TCRdb kept. Clones are partly lost; checked studies trace under half to an unresolved V gene and leave the rest unexplained. For V, J and clone size, that table is used; D and trimming come from the DNA. The sample has some 43,000 clones on record, with no singletons. The top ten clones comprise less than 2.5% of the sample.

Most CVID patients and most healthy controls were of Caucasian heritage. From each donor, about 4.5 to 9 ml of heparinized peripheral whole blood was collected. Genomic DNA from adults with common variable immune deficiency (CVID) and from healthy adult controls was used to sequence TCRbeta CDR3 repertoires. There were around 22 healthy adult volunteers in the control group (approximately 12 female and some ten male), ranging in age from about 23 to 66 years, with a mean age of nearly 35. To isolate peripheral blood mononuclear cells, diluted blood was subjected to density centrifugation over Hypaque 1077 or Ficoll-Paque. Genomic DNA was obtained from unsorted mononuclear cells through either Qiagen column purification or a centrifugation-based method. Ten or more counts support this clone. The antigen this receptor binds is unknown. The CDR3 end falls 3 residues outside the read, so it is completed with the germline J gene.

The V and J segments used are TRBV6-1 and TRBJ2-1; 8 nucleotides in the junction match TRBD2. The sequencing sample was made of peripheral blood mononuclear cells. The receptor was derived from a person aged 18 to 75 in good health. Partial CDR3 DNA: TGTGCCAGCAGTGTGGTAGCGGGACACCCAAATGAG. Its protein reads: CASSVVAGHPNE. The entire CDR3 reads CASSVVAGHPNEQFF.